Given below is one T cell receptor beta chain in context. Its antigen is not known. The data were taken from a study of cytomegalovirus exposure and HLA in healthy donors. Study results and caveats: Most TCR sequences proved rare, with some public TCRs found in many donors. Cytomegalovirus association was listed for about 150 TCR beta chains.

Germline CDR1 and CDR2: MNHEY and SMNVEV (reference sequence). Trimming cost V 0 bases and J 5 bases; bases outside gene matches: 5. This CDR3 has 16 amino acids. Generated by immunoSEQ multiplex PCR, the TCRdb table keeps only in-frame clones and is missing some. The table lists about 130,000 clones, roughly 89% of them singletons. The chain links TRBV27 to TRBJ1-2, with TRBD1 matching 11 bases. The clonotype comes from a young woman in good health and CMV-seronegative. Source material: PBMCs. This CDR3 is CASSLSGQGATYGYTF. The CDR3 DNA follows: TGTGCCAGCAGTTTATCCGGACAGGGGGCCACGTATGGCTACACCTTC.